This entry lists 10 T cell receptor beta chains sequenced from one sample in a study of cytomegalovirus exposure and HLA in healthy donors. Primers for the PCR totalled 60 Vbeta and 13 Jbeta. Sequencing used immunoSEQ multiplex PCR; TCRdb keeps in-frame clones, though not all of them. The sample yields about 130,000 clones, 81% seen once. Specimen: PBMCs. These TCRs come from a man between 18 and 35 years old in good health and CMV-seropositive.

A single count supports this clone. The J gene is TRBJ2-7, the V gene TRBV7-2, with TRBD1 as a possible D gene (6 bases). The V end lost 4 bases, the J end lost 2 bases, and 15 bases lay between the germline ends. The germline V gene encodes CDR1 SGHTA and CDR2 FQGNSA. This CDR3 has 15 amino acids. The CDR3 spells CASSSIRDKPYEQYF. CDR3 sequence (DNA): TGTGCCAGCAGCTCCATCCGGGACAAGCCCTACGAGCAGTACTTC.

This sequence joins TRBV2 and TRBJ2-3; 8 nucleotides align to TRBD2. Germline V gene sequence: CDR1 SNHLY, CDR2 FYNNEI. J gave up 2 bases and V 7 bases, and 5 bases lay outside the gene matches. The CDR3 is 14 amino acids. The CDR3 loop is CASTLAGPTDTQYF. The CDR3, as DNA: TGTGCCAGCACTCTAGCGGGCCCCACAGATACGCAGTATTTT.

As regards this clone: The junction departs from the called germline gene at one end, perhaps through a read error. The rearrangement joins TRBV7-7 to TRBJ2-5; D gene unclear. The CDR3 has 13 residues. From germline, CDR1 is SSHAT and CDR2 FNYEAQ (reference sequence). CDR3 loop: CASSLGLKETQYF. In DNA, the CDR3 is TGTGCTAGCAGCTTAGGTCTTAAAGAGACCCAGTACTTC. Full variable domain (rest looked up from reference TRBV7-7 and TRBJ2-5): GAGVSQSPRYKVTKRGQDVTLRCDPISSHATLYWYQQALGQGPEFLTYFNYEAQPDKSGLPSDRFSAERPEGSISTLTIQRTEQRDSAMYRCASSLGLKETQYFGPGTRLLVL.

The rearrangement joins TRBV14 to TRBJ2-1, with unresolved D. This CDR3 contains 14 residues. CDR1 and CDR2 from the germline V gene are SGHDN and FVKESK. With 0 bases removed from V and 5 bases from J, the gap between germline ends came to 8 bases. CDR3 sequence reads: CASSQDRNNNEQFF. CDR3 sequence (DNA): TGTGCCAGCAGCCAAGATCGTAACAACAATGAGCAGTTCTTC. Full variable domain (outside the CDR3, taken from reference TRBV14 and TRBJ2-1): EAGVTQFPSHSVIEKGQTVTLRCDPISGHDNLYWYRRVMGKEIKFLLHFVKESKQDESGMPNNRFLAERTGGTYSTLKVQPAELEDSGVYFCASSQDRNNNEQFFGPGTRLTVL.

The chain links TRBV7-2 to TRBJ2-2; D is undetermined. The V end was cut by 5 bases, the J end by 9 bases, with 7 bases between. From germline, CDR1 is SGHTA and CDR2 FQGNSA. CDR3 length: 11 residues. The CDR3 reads CASSEHRELFF. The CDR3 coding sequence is TGTGCCAGCAGCGAACACCGGGAGCTGTTTTTT.

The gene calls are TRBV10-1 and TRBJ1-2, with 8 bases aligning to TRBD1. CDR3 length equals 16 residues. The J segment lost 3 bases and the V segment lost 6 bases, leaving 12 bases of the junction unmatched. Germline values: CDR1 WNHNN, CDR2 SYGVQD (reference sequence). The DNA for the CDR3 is TGCGCCAGCAGCAAAATACGGACAGGGCGGGACTATGGCTACACCTTC. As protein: CASSKIRTGRDYGYTF.

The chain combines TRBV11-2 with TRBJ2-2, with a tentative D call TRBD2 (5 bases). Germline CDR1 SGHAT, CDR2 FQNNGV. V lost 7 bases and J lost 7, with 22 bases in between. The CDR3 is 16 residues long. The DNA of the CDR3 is TGTGCCAGCACCCCAAGCGGTCCCAACCTTGACGGGGAGCTGTTTTTT. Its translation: CASTPSGPNLDGELFF.

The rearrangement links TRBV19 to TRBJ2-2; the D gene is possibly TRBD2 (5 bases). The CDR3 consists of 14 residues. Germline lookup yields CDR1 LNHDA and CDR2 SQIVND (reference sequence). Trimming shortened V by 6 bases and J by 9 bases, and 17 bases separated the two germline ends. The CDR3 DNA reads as TGTGCCAGTAGCCCAGACCGAGGGATCCGGGAGCTGTTTTTT. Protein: CASSPDRGIRELFF.

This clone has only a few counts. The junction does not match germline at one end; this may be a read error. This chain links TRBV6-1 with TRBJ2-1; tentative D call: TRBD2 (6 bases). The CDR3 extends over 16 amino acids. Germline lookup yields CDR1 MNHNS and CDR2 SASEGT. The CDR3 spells CASSKAGGVLLNEQFF. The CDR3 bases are TGTGCCAGCAGTAAAGCCGGGGGAGTTCTCCTCAATGAGCAGTTCTTC.

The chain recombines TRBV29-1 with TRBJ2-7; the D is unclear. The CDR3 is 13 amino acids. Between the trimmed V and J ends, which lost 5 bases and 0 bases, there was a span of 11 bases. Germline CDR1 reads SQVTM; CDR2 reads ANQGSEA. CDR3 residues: CSVYRRNSYEQYF. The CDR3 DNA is TGCAGCGTTTACCGCAGGAACTCCTACGAGCAGTACTTC.